Listed here are 3 T cell receptor beta chains from one sample, sequenced in a study of blood T cell repertoires in COVID-19. Data came from immunoSEQ multiplex PCR; TCRdb stores just in-frame clones and leaves some out. The sample lists approximately 140,000 clones; over 75% were seen once. Source material: PBMCs or T cells enriched from blood (not recorded which). The origin of the receptors is a woman in her twenties or thirties with acute COVID-19.

The CDR3 reads CASTSHGGGQPQHF. The CDR3 region has the DNA TGTGCCAGCACCTCTCATGGAGGGGGCCAGCCCCAGCATTTT. The V and J genes are TRBV28 and TRBJ1-5; TRBD1 matches 7 bases. Trimming cost V 7 bases and J 7 bases; bases outside gene matches: 10. CDR3 length equals 14 residues. CDR1 MDHEN and CDR2 SYDVKM come from the germline V gene.

The rearrangement links TRBV15 to TRBJ1-3, with D tentatively TRBD1 (5 bases). Trimming cost V 4 bases and J 2 bases, with 9 bases left between them. The V gene's germline CDR1 is LNHNV and CDR2 YYDKDF (reference sequence). This CDR3 comprises 14 residues. DNA of the CDR3: TGTGCCACCAGCATATCGGACACTGGAAACACCATATATTTT. Protein: CATSISDTGNTIYF.

The chain has TRBV2 and TRBJ1-1, with TRBD1 matching over 8 bases. V lost 2 bases and J lost 4; bases outside the gene matches: 3. CDR3 length: 14 residues. Germline CDR1 is SNHLY and CDR2 is FYNNEI. The CDR3 DNA reads TGTGCCAGCAGTGAATCCAGGGGGCTCACTGAAGCTTTCTTT. Amino acid sequence: CASSESRGLTEAFF.